This TCR beta chain was sequenced during a study of regulatory T cells in long-lasting Graves disease. In its sample, this clonotype was seen a few times. The time point was: newly diagnosed GD, antithyroid drugs for less than 3 months. TCR sequences were obtained from RNA taken from PBMCs. The CDR3 contains 19 residues. From germline, CDR1 is SGHNT and CDR2 YENEEA. Relying on iRepertoire HTBI primers and Arm-PCR of CDR3 regions, the team built TCR beta libraries. TCRdb reprocessed the multiplex PCR reads via MiXCR and lists one record per CDR3 protein. Here the sample spans approximately 470,000 distinct CDR3 sequences, around 15% being singletons. This sample was shared with a second study, whose subject was T cells in Graves' hyperthyroidism and ophthalmopathy.

The starting material was peripheral blood mononuclear cells (PBMCs), obtained at new diagnosis, from a patient treated with antithyroid drugs. The J gene is TRBJ2-1, the V gene TRBV11-3; TRBD1 matches 11 bases. Near its end, the DNA agrees better with TRBJ2-5, so the J call may be wrong. This sequence was found in a man aged 40-49 years with Graves disease. The CDR3, as DNA: TGTGCCAGCAGCTTCTTTTTTGGACAGGGGGCCCGGTTCCAAGAGACCCAGTACTTC. This sequence encodes CASSFFFGQGARFQETQYF.